The rows below give T cell receptor beta chains drawn from one sample of a study of blood T cells in healthy people across ages. One entry per CDR3 protein, called by TCRdb with MiXCR from the 5' RACE reads. Here the sample spans 1,800,000 or so distinct CDR3 sequences, about two fifths being singletons. Material: blood. The receptors originated from a human donor in good health. The CDR3 runs from the conserved cysteine through the conserved F or W. The order of the fields is D gene, V gene, J gene, clone size, CDR3 protein, CDR3 DNA. A D gene is named only where the DNA matches it firmly. A clone size is listed for some rows: how often the clone was seen (once, few, many), or a class if it is expanded.

TRBD2,TRBV2,TRBJ2-7,NA,CASSGGRGLHYEQYF,TGTGCCAGCAGTGGGGGGAGGGGACTCCACTACGAGCAGTACTTC
NA,TRBV5-4,TRBJ2-1,NA,CASSQITEGREQFF,TGTGCCAGCAGCCAGATAACCGAGGGGCGTGAGCAGTTCTTC
TRBD1,TRBV7-2,TRBJ1-5,once,CACSIGQGQPQHF,TGTGCCTGCAGCATTGGACAGGGTCAGCCCCAGCATTTT
TRBD1,TRBV7-2,TRBJ2-7,NA,CASSINRGRKESQYF,TGTGCCAGCAGCATAAACAGGGGGCGAAAAGAGTCCCAGTACTTC
NA,TRBV12-5,TRBJ2-3,NA,CASGFITDTQYF,TGTGCTAGTGGTTTCATCACAGATACGCAGTATTTT
NA,TRBV5-1,TRBJ2-3,NA,CASGTGTQIDTQYF,TGCGCCAGCGGGACCGGGACCCAGATTGATACGCAGTATTTT
NA,TRBV4-3,TRBJ2-7,NA,CASSQALLAYEQYF,TGCGCCAGCAGCCAAGCCTTGTTGGCCTACGAGCAGTACTTC
NA,TRBV7-2,TRBJ2-7,few,CASSQSQGSQYF,TGTGCCAGCAGCCAAAGTCAGGGGAGCCAGTACTTC
TRBD2,TRBV7-9,TRBJ2-7,few,CASSALSGGYEQYF,TGTGCCAGCAGCGCGCTCTCGGGGGGTTACGAGCAGTACTTC
TRBD1,TRBV6-6,TRBJ2-7,NA,CASSLIQGDYEQYF,TGTGCCAGCAGTTTAATACAGGGGGACTACGAGCAGTACTTC
TRBD2,TRBV11-2,TRBJ2-3,NA,CASSLWQRGTDTQYF,TGTGCCAGCAGCTTATGGCAGCGGGGAACAGATACGCAGTATTTT
NA,TRBV5-8,TRBJ1-2,NA,CASGGITNYGYTF,TGTGCCAGCGGGGGGATAACTAACTATGGCTACACCTTC
NA,TRBV7-9,TRBJ2-1,few,CASSSSIPRFYNEQFF,TGTGCCAGCAGCTCATCGATTCCGAGGTTTTACAATGAGCAGTTCTTC
NA,TRBV12-3/TRBV12-4,TRBJ2-7,NA,CASAGTTYEQYF,TGTGCCAGCGCCGGGACAACCTACGAGCAGTACTTC
NA,TRBV6-5,TRBJ1-6,few,CASSYKGYSPLHF,TGTGCCAGCAGTTATAAGGGGTATTCACCCCTCCACTTT
TRBD2,TRBV4-1,TRBJ2-1,NA,CASSQGTGTSGNEQFF,TGCGCCAGCAGCCAAGGAACCGGGACTAGCGGGAATGAGCAGTTCTTC
NA,TRBV7-6,TRBJ2-7,NA,CASSWERNYEQYF,TGTGCCAGCAGCTGGGAACGAAACTACGAGCAGTACTTC
TRBD1,TRBV3-1,TRBJ1-2,NA,CASSGDSQTHYGYTF,TGTGCCAGCAGCGGGGACAGTCAAACCCACTATGGCTACACCTTC
NA,TRBV20-1,TRBJ1-1,NA,CSARTRGFLAFF,TGCAGTGCTAGAACTCGGGGGTTTCTAGCTTTCTTT
NA,TRBV4-3,TRBJ1-4,NA,CASSLSFGAWEKLFF,TGCGCCAGCAGCCTATCCTTCGGGGCTTGGGAAAAACTGTTTTTT
TRBD2,TRBV6-5,TRBJ2-5,NA,CASSYILGGETQYF,TGTGCCAGCAGTTACATCTTGGGGGGGGAGACCCAGTACTTC
NA,TRBV20-1,TRBJ2-1,few,CSGGAGPIDGEQFF,TGCAGTGGGGGGGCGGGACCCATCGATGGTGAGCAGTTCTTC
NA,TRBV9,TRBJ2-7,NA,CASSVGQAVGGEQYF,TGTGCCAGCAGCGTAGGACAGGCCGTCGGGGGCGAGCAGTACTTC
TRBD2,TRBV5-6,TRBJ2-1,once,CAGSSGGRGEQFF,TGTGCCGGCAGCTCGGGAGGTAGAGGTGAGCAGTTCTTC
NA,TRBV7-8,TRBJ1-5,NA,CASSPGRVGGNQPQHF,TGTGCCAGCAGCCCCGGACGCGTGGGAGGCAATCAGCCCCAGCATTTT